Reported below is one T cell receptor (beta chain). The antigen is undetermined. Treatment denoted: 15 to 20 received Ad26.COV2.S at low or high dose, single or two shots; 5 received placebo; per-sample allocation not given. The samples date from day 63 after the first vaccine or placebo injection. Some clones are missing from TCRdb's copy, which holds only in-frame ones; the method was immunoSEQ multiplex PCR. The sample contains fewer than 600,000 clones, about nine tenths of which appear only once. The CDR3 consists of 14 residues. V lost 0 bases and J lost 7, with 12 bases in between. Germline values: CDR1 SGHAT, CDR2 FQNNGV. This sample is drawn from a study of Ad26.COV2.S vaccination and SARS-CoV-2 variants. Study overall: Ad26.COV2.S shots went into the muscle once or twice, 56 days apart. Findings of the study overall: Individuals receiving vaccine had higher spike-specific TCR breadth than placebo recipients did.

The clonotype was recovered from a person aged 18 to 59 who received the Ad26.COV2.S COVID-19 vaccine or a placebo. This specimen was peripheral blood, taken in a trial of Ad26.COV2.S vaccine versus placebo. V and J are TRBV11-2 and TRBJ1-2; no clear D gene. Written as DNA, the CDR3 is TGTGCCAGCAGCTTAGATATGGCCCAGCCTGGCTACACCTTC. The encoded protein is CASSLDMAQPGYTF.